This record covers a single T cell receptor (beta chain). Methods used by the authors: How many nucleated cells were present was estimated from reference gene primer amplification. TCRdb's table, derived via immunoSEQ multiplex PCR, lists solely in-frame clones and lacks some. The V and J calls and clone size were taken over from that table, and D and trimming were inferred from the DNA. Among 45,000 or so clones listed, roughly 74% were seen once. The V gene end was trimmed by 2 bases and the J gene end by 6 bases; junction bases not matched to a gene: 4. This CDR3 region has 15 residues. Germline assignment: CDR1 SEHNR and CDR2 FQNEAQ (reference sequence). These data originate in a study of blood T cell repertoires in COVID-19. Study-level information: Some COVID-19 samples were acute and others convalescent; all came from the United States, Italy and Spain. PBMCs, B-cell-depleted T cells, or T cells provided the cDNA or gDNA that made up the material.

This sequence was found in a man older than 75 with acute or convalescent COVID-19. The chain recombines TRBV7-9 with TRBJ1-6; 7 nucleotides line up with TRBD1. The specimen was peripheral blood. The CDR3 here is CASSLTGQINSPLHF. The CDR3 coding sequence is TGTGCCAGCAGCTTAACGGGACAGATTAATTCACCCCTCCACTTT.